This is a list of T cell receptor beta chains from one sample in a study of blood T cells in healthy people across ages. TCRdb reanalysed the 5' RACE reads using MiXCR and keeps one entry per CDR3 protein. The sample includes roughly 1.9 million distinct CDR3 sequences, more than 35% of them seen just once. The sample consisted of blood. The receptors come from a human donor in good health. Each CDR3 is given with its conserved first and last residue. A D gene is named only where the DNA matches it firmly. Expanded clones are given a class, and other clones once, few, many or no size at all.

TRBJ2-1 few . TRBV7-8 TGTGCCAGCAGCTTATTTGGGGGGGGGCCTCTCAATGAGCAGTTCTTC CASSLFGGGPLNEQFF
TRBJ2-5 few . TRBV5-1 TGCGCCAGCAGCTTGCCCCAAGGGGGAGTCCAAGAGACCCAGTACTTC CASSLPQGGVQETQYF
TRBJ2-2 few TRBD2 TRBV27 TGTGCCAGCAGTCCCATGTATCTGGCGGGGGGGCAAAACACCGGGGAGCTGTTTTTT CASSPMYLAGGQNTGELFF
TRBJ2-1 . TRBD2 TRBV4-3 TGCGCCAGCAGCCAAGATCGCGGGGGGCCCTACAATGAGCAGTTCTTC CASSQDRGGPYNEQFF
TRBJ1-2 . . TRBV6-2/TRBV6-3 TGTGCCAGCAGTTACAACAGCCCCTCGTATGGCCACACCTTC CASSYNSPSYGHTF
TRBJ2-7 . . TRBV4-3 TGCGCCAGCAGCCAAGATCCGACTAGTGGGGGCTACGGGCAGTACTTC CASSQDPTSGGYGQYF
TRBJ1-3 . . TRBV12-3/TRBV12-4 TGTGCCAGCAGTTTTCAGACCCTACCACTCTCTGGAAACACCATATATTTT CASSFQTLPLSGNTIYF
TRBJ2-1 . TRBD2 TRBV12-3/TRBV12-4 TGTGCCAGCAGTTTCATTCGACGGGCGGGGGGGCAGTCCTACAATGAGCAGTTCTTC CASSFIRRAGGQSYNEQFF
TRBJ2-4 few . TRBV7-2 TGTGCCAGCAGCTCAGGAGACGGGGGGCCCGCATGGGGGGACGCGCAGTACTTC CASSSGDGGPAWGDAQYF
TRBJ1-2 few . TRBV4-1 TGCGCCAGCAGCCAAGATGAGTATTCCCGCTATGGCTACACCTTC CASSQDEYSRYGYTF
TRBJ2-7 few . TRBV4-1 TGCGCCAGCAGCCAGCAGGCTAACTCCCCCTACGAGCAGTACTTC CASSQQANSPYEQYF
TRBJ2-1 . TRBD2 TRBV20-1 TGCAGTGCTCTACTTCTAGCGGGGGCTTTCTCCTACAATGAGCAGTTCTTC CSALLLAGAFSYNEQFF
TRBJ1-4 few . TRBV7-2 TGTGCCAGCAGCTTAGTAGGGGCGGCTAATGAAAAACTGTTTTTT CASSLVGAANEKLFF
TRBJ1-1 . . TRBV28 TGTGCCAGCAGTTGGGCGGCGGGGGTGGGCACTGAAGCTTTCTTT CASSWAAGVGTEAFF
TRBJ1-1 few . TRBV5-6 TGTGCCAGCAGTCTAGTGGGCAGGGAGAACACTGAAGCTTTCTTT CASSLVGRENTEAFF
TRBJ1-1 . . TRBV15 TGTGCCACCAGCTCAGGCTATAACACTGAAGCTTTCTTT CATSSGYNTEAFF
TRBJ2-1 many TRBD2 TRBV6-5 TGTGCCAGCAGAGTGGGGGGGACTAGCGAGTACAATGAGCAGTTCTTC CASRVGGTSEYNEQFF
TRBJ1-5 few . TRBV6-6 TGTGCCAGCAGGGACGGGTTCAATCAGCCCCAGCATTTT CASRDGFNQPQHF